This entry describes one T cell receptor (beta chain). The source of the sample is a study of cytomegalovirus exposure and HLA in healthy donors. Separation from the approximately 670-subject first cohort characterized the roughly 110-subject validation cohort, to which the donors belonged. Method: immunoSEQ multiplex PCR; TCRdb's copy keeps in-frame clones and lacks some. The sample carries 130,000 or so clones, 75% to 90% recorded once. The sequence derives from a woman in her twenties or thirties in good health and CMV-seropositive. The sample comprised PBMCs.

Here the CDR3 DNA reads TGTGCCAGCAGCAAGCAGGGGATCGGTGCAGAGACCCAGTACTTC. It codes for CASSKQGIGAETQYF. V is TRBV2 and J is TRBJ2-5, with a possible D match to TRBD1 (6 bases). Germline values: CDR1 SNHLY, CDR2 FYNNEI. The CDR3 consists of 15 residues. V lost 6 bases, J lost 4 bases, and 18 bases lay in between. Variable domain in full (rest from reference TRBV2 and TRBJ2-5): EPEVTQTPSHQVTQMGQEVILRCVPISNHLYFYWYRQILGQKVEFLVSFYNNEISEKSEIFDDQFSVERPDGSNFTLKIRSTKLEDSAMYFCASSKQGIGAETQYFGPGTRLLVL.